This TCR beta chain was identified in a study of technical replicates of blood from a few donors. CDR1 and CDR2 (germline): SQVTM, ANQGSEA. The CDR3 loop spans 11 amino acids. Between the trimmed V and J ends, which lost 4 bases and 8 bases, there was a span of 11 bases. The method was immunoSEQ multiplex PCR; TCRdb's version includes in-frame clones alone and lacks a portion of them. The repertoire includes tens of thousands of clones, 90% to 97% of them detected once, and about 0.2% sits in the top ten. Material for sequencing was T cells isolated from PBMCs. The TCR originated in a human donor in good health. The chain links TRBV29-1 to TRBJ1-2; a weak D match, TRBD1 (5 bases). Here the CDR3 DNA reads TGCAGCGTTGTGGGGCTCGAAGGCTACACCTTC. Its protein is CSVVGLEGYTF.